One and the same sample provided the 25 T cell receptor beta chains below, sequenced in a study of blood T cell repertoires in COVID-19. Repertoires were generated with immunoSEQ multiplex PCR, while TCRdb's copy carries only in-frame clones and drops some. The sample yields fewer than 200,000 clones, approximately 83% seen once. The sequenced sample was peripheral blood. The receptors come from a human donor in a cohort sampled during active COVID-19.

V is TRBV6-5 and J is TRBJ1-6; D unclear. Germline V gene data show CDR1 as MNHEY and CDR2 as SVGAGI. This CDR3 is built from 12 residues. Between the trimmed V and J ends, which lost 8 bases and 7 bases, there was a span of 9 bases. CDR3 DNA sequence: TGTGCCAGCGGAGCCGCCAATTCACCCCTCCACTTT. Translation gives CASGAANSPLHF.

The V gene is TRBV28, the J gene TRBJ1-6, with D possibly TRBD1 on 5 matching bases. Germline V gene sequence: CDR1 MDHEN, CDR2 SYDVKM. There are 16 residues in the CDR3. The germline V and J ends were trimmed by 5 bases and 6 bases, with 17 bases remaining between them. CDR3 sequence reads: CASSAPGGVGNSPLHF. The DNA for the CDR3 is TGTGCCAGCAGTGCCCCGGGGGGGGTTGGTAATTCACCCCTCCACTTT. The complete variable domain, with remaining parts taken from reference TRBV28 and TRBJ1-6, reads DVKVTQSSRYLVKRTGEKVFLECVQDMDHENMFWYRQDPGLGLRLIYFSYDVKMKEKGDIPEGYSVSREKKERFSLILESASTNQTSMYLCASSAPGGVGNSPLHFGNGTRLTVT.

This clone was seen more than once but under ten times. The chain combines TRBV3-1 (or the pseudogene TRBV3-2) with TRBJ2-7; TRBD1 matches 9 bases. After removal of 5 bases from V and 6 bases from J, the junction contained 8 bases not matched to a gene. The CDR3 extends over 14 amino acids. Per the germline V gene, CDR1 is LGHDT and CDR2 is YNNKEL (reference sequence). CDR3 nucleotide sequence: TGTGCCAGCAGCTCCCGGGACAGGGTGGGCGAGCAGTACTTC. Protein: CASSSRDRVGEQYF.

This clone was detected only a few times. The chain employs TRBV7-9 and TRBJ2-7; D possibly corresponds to TRBD2 (6 bases). V was clipped by 5 bases and J by 5 bases, with 16 bases between them. CDR3 length: 14 residues. Per the germline V gene, CDR1 is SEHNR and CDR2 is FQNEAQ (reference sequence). CDR3 region: CASSQTSPRHEQYF. CDR3 DNA sequence: TGTGCCAGCAGCCAGACTAGTCCCAGGCACGAGCAGTACTTC.

The chain carries TRBV27 and TRBJ2-1, with a weak D call TRBD2 (5 bases). This CDR3 is 15 amino acids long. The germline V gene has CDR1 MNHEY and CDR2 SMNVEV (reference sequence). V lost 4 bases and J lost 0, with 10 bases in between. CDR3 region: CASSSLGSSYNEQFF. CDR3 nucleotides: TGTGCCAGCAGTTCTCTGGGGAGCTCCTACAATGAGCAGTTCTTC.

The chain links TRBV5-1 to TRBJ2-7; 7 bases match TRBD2. The germline V gene has CDR1 SGHRS and CDR2 YFSETQ. The J segment lost 8 bases and the V segment lost 0 bases, leaving 14 bases of the junction unmatched. The length of the CDR3 is 16 residues. CDR3 residues: CASSLAGAGVITQQYF. The CDR3 region has the DNA TGCGCCAGCAGCTTGGCCGGGGCGGGAGTTATTACACAGCAGTACTTC. The whole variable domain, filled in from reference TRBV5-1 and TRBJ2-7, reads KAGVTQTPRYLIKTRGQQVTLSCSPISGHRSVSWYQQTPGQGLQFLFEYFSETQRNKGNFPGRFSGRQFSNSRSEMNVSTLELGDSALYLCASSLAGAGVITQQYFGPGTRLTVT.

The chain is built from TRBV5-1 and TRBJ2-7; 9 nucleotides align to TRBD1. The CDR3 consists of 15 residues. Germline loops: CDR1 SGHRS, CDR2 YFSETQ. Germline trimming cut 1 base from V and 5 bases from J; bases unmatched to any gene: 7. The CDR3 sequence is CASSLTGGRVDEQYF. The CDR3, as DNA: TGCGCCAGCAGCTTGACAGGGGGCAGGGTGGACGAGCAGTACTTC.

The chain recombines TRBV7-9 with TRBJ2-7, with TRBD2 matching 14 bases. Germline values: CDR1 SEHNR, CDR2 FQNEAQ (reference sequence). The CDR3 loop spans 14 amino acids. J gave up 8 bases and V 7 bases, and 7 bases lay outside the gene matches. The CDR3 DNA sequence: TGTGCCAGCACCTCCGGGACTAGCGGGAGAAAGCAGTACTTC. Protein sequence: CASTSGTSGRKQYF.

Note on this clone: The sample carries other DNA sequences with the same CDR3. The gene calls are TRBV11-3 and TRBJ2-2; 14 bases match TRBD2. This CDR3 spans 18 amino acids. V was pared by 1 base and J by 1 base, with 2 bases of the junction left unmatched. Germline CDR1 SGHNT, CDR2 YENEEA. The CDR3 DNA reads as TGTGCCAGCAGCTTAGGACTAGCGGGGGGGCGGAACACCGGGGAGCTGTTTTTT. Its translation is CASSLGLAGGRNTGELFF.

The V gene is TRBV18, the J gene TRBJ2-3; TRBD1 matches at 7 bases. V lost 4 bases, J lost 2 bases, and 6 bases stayed unmatched. Per the germline V gene, CDR1 is KGHSH and CDR2 is LQKENI. The CDR3 totals 15 residues. The CDR3 DNA sequence: TGTGCCAGCTCACGGGACAGCGAACCCACAGATACGCAGTATTTT. Encoded protein: CASSRDSEPTDTQYF.

A note on this clone: Within the sample, other DNA sequences also encode this same CDR3. The V call is TRBV5-1, the J call TRBJ1-4; TRBD1 is a possible D gene (5 bases). V was shortened by 0 bases and J by 0 bases, with 6 bases between the two germline ends. The CDR3 is 15 amino acids. Germline CDR1 reads SGHRS; CDR2 reads YFSETQ. CDR3 sequence reads: CASSLAGATNEKLFF. CDR3 nucleotide sequence: TGCGCCAGCAGCTTGGCGGGGGCAACTAATGAAAAACTGTTTTTT.

The V gene is TRBV27, the J gene TRBJ1-5; 7 nucleotides agree with TRBD1. Germline V CDR1 and CDR2: MNHEY, SMNVEV (reference sequence). The junction had 8 bases not matched to a gene; V was cut back by 7 bases and J by 2 bases. The CDR3 spans 15 residues. The CDR3 sequence is CASTPTGIGNQPQHF. CDR3 DNA: TGTGCCAGCACCCCGACAGGGATCGGCAATCAGCCCCAGCATTTT.

This clone was counted a single time. The rearrangement joins TRBV5-4 to TRBJ1-1; D may be TRBD1 (5 bases). This CDR3 comprises 14 residues. Trimming stripped 1 base from V and 3 bases from J, with 10 bases between. Germline V gives CDR1 SGHNT, CDR2 YYREEE (reference sequence). CDR3: CASSLQGRDTEAFF. Written as DNA, the CDR3 is TGTGCCAGCAGCTTGCAGGGCAGGGACACTGAAGCTTTCTTT.

This clone was seen only once. The chain combines TRBV10-3 with TRBJ2-6; 7 nucleotides line up with TRBD1. The CDR3 has 18 amino acids. Trimming cost V 3 bases and J 1 base; bases outside gene matches: 9. The germline CDR1 and CDR2 sequences are ENHRY and SYGVKD. In DNA form, the CDR3 reads TGTGCCATCAGTGAAGTCAGGACAGGAATATCTGGGGCCAACGTCCTGACTTTC. It is translated as CAISEVRTGISGANVLTF.

The CDR3 reads CASSQGARVWGAEAFF. DNA of the CDR3: TGCGCCAGCAGCCAAGGCGCCAGGGTTTGGGGGGCTGAAGCTTTCTTT. V is TRBV4-3 and J is TRBJ1-1, with D perhaps TRBD1 (5 bases). There are 16 residues in the CDR3. Germline V gene data show CDR1 as LGHNA and CDR2 as YSLEER. Between the trimmed V and J ends, which lost 1 base and 6 bases, there was a span of 18 bases.

This clone came up a few times. CDR3 bases: TGTGCCAGCAGCTGGGGAGAGGGCGAGCAGTACTTC. Encoded protein: CASSWGEGEQYF. V and J are TRBV5-6 and TRBJ2-7; a possible D gene is TRBD2 (5 bases). Trimming cost V 3 bases and J 6 bases, with 10 bases left between them. CDR3 length: 12 residues. Germline-derived CDR1 and CDR2 are SGHDT and YYEEEE.

This clone appeared a few times. The chain joins TRBV18 to TRBJ1-5; unclear D gene. CDR1 is KGHSH and CDR2 is LQKENI in the germline V gene. This CDR3 is built from 13 residues. V shed 1 base and J shed 5 bases, with 6 bases lying between them. The CDR3 DNA sequence: TGTGCCAGCTCACCACAGGAGGATCAGCCCCAGCATTTT. This sequence encodes CASSPQEDQPQHF. The whole variable domain, filled in from reference TRBV18 and TRBJ1-5, reads NAGVMQNPRHLVRRRGQEARLRCSPMKGHSHVYWYRQLPEEGLKFMVYLQKENIIDESGMPKERFSAEFPKEGPSILRIQQVVRGDSAAYFCASSPQEDQPQHFGDGTRLSIL.

V gene TRBV5-4 combines with J gene TRBJ1-4, with TRBD1 identical over 7 bases. This CDR3 has 15 residues. Germline loops: CDR1 SGHNT, CDR2 YYREEE (reference sequence). J gave up 8 bases and V 4 bases, and 11 bases lay outside the gene matches. CDR3 DNA sequence: TGTGCCAGCAGCCCCCAACAGGGGTTAGAAGAAAAACTGTTTTTT. Translating gives CASSPQQGLEEKLFF.

J is TRBJ2-7 and V is TRBV27, with a tentative D call TRBD1 (5 bases). V was cut by 0 bases and J by 3 bases, with 12 bases left in between. This CDR3 comprises 15 residues. Germline V gene data show CDR1 as MNHEY and CDR2 as SMNVEV (reference sequence). The DNA for the CDR3 is TGTGCCAGCAGTTTATCGAGTCAGGGCCTCTACGAGCAGTACTTC. Residues: CASSLSSQGLYEQYF.

With respect to this clone: Sequence at one end of the junction differs from germline and may be a read error. The chain has TRBV7-9 and TRBJ1-3; maybe TRBD1 (6 bases). The CDR3 has 13 amino acids. Germline CDR1 reads SEHNR; CDR2 reads FQNEAQ (reference sequence). CDR3 in amino acids: CASSSEGGHPSHF. The CDR3 bases are TGTGCCAGCAGCTCCGAAGGGGGACACCCAAGCCATTTT.

The CDR3 DNA sequence: TGTGCCAGCAGTCAAGCGCTCGAGCAGTACTTC. Translated, it gives CASSQALEQYF. The rearrangement uses TRBV11-2 and TRBJ2-7; D unclear. This CDR3 spans 11 amino acids. Germline V CDR1 and CDR2: SGHAT, FQNNGV. The V end was cut by 6 bases, the J end by 6 bases, with 9 bases between.

This rearrangement joins TRBV11-3 to TRBJ2-5, with TRBD2 identical over 13 bases. This CDR3 contains 15 residues. Germline assignment: CDR1 SGHNT and CDR2 YENEEA. The V and J ends lost 4 bases and 5 bases, in that order; junction bases with no gene match: 4. CDR3 sequence (DNA): TGTGCCAGCAGCTCACTAGCGGGGGGGCCTGAGACCCAGTACTTC. Amino acids: CASSSLAGGPETQYF.

The chain has TRBV3-1 (or the pseudogene TRBV3-2) and TRBJ2-5; the D gene is possibly TRBD2 (7 bases). The CDR3 is made up of 15 amino acids. CDR1 and CDR2 (germline): LGHDT, YNNKEL (reference sequence). The germline V and J ends were trimmed by 3 bases and 4 bases, with 15 bases remaining between them. CDR3 in amino acids: CASSQGGLAVETQYF. CDR3 DNA sequence: TGTGCCAGCAGCCAGGGGGGCCTAGCGGTAGAGACCCAGTACTTC.

The chain uses TRBV7-9 and TRBJ2-5, with TRBD1 as a possible D gene (5 bases). This CDR3 contains 16 residues. Deletions cut 6 bases from V and 7 bases from J, with 24 bases between. Germline CDR1 reads SEHNR; CDR2 reads FQNEAQ (reference sequence). The CDR3 nucleotides are TGTGCCAGCAGTCCTGGGGCCCGGGCATTAACGTGGACCCAGTACTTC. This codes for CASSPGARALTWTQYF.

This clone was counted a single time. The chain links TRBV11-2 to TRBJ1-5; D is undetermined. V lost 5 bases to trimming and J lost 3 bases, with 11 bases between them. CDR3 length: 14 amino acids. Germline CDR1 SGHAT, CDR2 FQNNGV. CDR3 coding DNA: TGTGCCAGCAGCCCAGAACAGAACAATCAGCCCCAGCATTTT. Amino acids: CASSPEQNNQPQHF.